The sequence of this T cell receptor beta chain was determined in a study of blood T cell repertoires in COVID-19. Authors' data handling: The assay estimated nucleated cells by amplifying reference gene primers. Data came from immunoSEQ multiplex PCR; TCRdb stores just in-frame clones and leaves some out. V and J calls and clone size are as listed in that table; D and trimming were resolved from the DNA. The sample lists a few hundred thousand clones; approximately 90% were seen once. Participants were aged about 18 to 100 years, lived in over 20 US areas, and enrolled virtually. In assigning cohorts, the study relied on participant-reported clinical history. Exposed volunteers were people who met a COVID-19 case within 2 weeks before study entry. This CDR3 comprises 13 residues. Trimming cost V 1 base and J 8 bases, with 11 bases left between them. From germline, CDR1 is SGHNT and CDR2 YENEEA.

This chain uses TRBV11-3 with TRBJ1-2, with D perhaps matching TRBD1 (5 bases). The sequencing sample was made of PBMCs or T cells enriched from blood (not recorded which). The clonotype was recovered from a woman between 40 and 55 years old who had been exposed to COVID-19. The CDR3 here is CASSLGGRGGYTF. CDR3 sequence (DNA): TGTGCCAGCAGCTTAGGAGGGAGGGGAGGCTACACCTTC.